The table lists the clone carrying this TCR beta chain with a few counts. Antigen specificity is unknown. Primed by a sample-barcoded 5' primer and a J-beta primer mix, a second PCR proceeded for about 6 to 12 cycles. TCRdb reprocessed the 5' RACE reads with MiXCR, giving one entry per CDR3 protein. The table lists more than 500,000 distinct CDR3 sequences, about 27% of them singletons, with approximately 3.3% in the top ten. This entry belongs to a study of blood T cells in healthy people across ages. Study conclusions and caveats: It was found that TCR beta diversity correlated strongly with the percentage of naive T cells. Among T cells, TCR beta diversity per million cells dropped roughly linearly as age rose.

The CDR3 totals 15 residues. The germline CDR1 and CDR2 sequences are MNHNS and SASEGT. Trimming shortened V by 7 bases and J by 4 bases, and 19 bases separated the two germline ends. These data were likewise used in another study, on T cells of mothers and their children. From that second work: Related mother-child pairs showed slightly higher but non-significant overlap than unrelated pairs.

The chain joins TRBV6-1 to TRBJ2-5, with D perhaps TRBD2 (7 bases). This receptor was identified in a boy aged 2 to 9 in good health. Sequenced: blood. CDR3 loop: CASTHESGGPETQYF. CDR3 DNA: TGTGCCAGCACCCACGAATCGGGGGGCCCAGAGACCCAGTACTTC.